These 10 T cell receptor beta chains were all obtained from the same sample, sequenced in a study of cytomegalovirus exposure and HLA in healthy donors. Clones were sequenced by immunoSEQ multiplex PCR, and TCRdb holds only the in-frame ones, with some missing. The sample lists 200,000 to 300,000 clones, about 90% occurring once. The sample consisted of PBMCs. The receptors shown here come from a man aged 18 to 29 in good health and CMV-seropositive.

CDR3 sequence: CASSLQQGNTEAFF. For the CDR3, the DNA is TGCGCCAGCAGCTTGCAACAGGGTAACACTGAAGCTTTCTTT. The chain uses TRBV5-1 and TRBJ1-1; possible D gene TRBD1, 6 bases. With 1 base removed from V and 2 bases from J, the gap between germline ends came to 9 bases. The germline CDR1 and CDR2 sequences are SGHRS and YFSETQ. This CDR3 has 14 amino acids.

This rearrangement joins TRBV5-1 to TRBJ1-5; D remains ambiguous. Trimming took off 0 bases at V and 6 bases at J, with 7 bases between the two ends. Germline CDR1 SGHRS, CDR2 YFSETQ. The CDR3 totals 13 residues. The CDR3 DNA is TGCGCCAGCAGCTTGGTGCCGGCTCAGCCCCAGCATTTT. This codes for CASSLVPAQPQHF.

This clone was counted between two and nine times. J is TRBJ1-2 and V is TRBV5-5; 7 bases are a match to TRBD1. The CDR3 extends over 14 amino acids. The junction had 10 bases not matched to a gene; V was cut back by 4 bases and J by 7 bases. Germline V gives CDR1 SGHKS, CDR2 YYEKEE (reference sequence). The CDR3 is CASSEDRTYAGYTF. CDR3 DNA sequence: TGTGCCAGCAGCGAGGACAGGACGTACGCTGGCTACACCTTC.

CDR3 amino acids: CASSLGKGVQNTGELFF. DNA for the CDR3: TGCGCCAGCAGTTTAGGCAAGGGGGTCCAAAATACCGGGGAGCTGTTTTTT. The chain has TRBV5-1 and TRBJ2-2, with TRBD1 as a possible D gene (6 bases). Trimming took 5 bases from V and 5 from J, leaving 22 bases between them. CDR3 length: 17 amino acids. Germline CDR1 and CDR2: SGHRS and YFSETQ.

This chain uses TRBV14 with TRBJ2-4, with TRBD2 matching over 7 bases. V was pared by 1 base and J by 7 bases, with 13 bases of the junction left unmatched. The CDR3 totals 17 residues. The germline V gene has CDR1 SGHDN and CDR2 FVKESK. CDR3 sequence reads: CASSQGEAWRGLNIQYF. DNA for the CDR3: TGTGCCAGCAGCCAAGGGGAGGCTTGGCGGGGGTTGAACATTCAGTACTTC.

This clone was detected a few times. V and J are TRBV28 and TRBJ1-1, with 9 nucleotides matching TRBD1. The ends lost 5 bases at V and 4 bases at J; junction bases unmatched: 8. The CDR3 extends over 15 amino acids. Germline-derived CDR1 and CDR2 are MDHEN and SYDVKM. CDR3 in amino acids: CASSLYRGLGTEAFF. The CDR3 DNA reads as TGTGCCAGCAGTCTTTACAGGGGGCTGGGCACTGAAGCTTTCTTT. Complete variable domain (other parts from reference TRBV28 and TRBJ1-1): DVKVTQSSRYLVKRTGEKVFLECVQDMDHENMFWYRQDPGLGLRLIYFSYDVKMKEKGDIPEGYSVSREKKERFSLILESASTNQTSMYLCASSLYRGLGTEAFFGQGTRLTVV.

The V gene is TRBV15, the J gene TRBJ1-4, with D possibly matching TRBD1 (5 bases). This CDR3 has 15 amino acids. Germline V lookup: CDR1 LNHNV, CDR2 YYDKDF (reference sequence). V lost 8 bases and J lost 4, with 17 bases in between. CDR3 nucleotide sequence: TGTGCCACCGCTACGGGGGGAAGTAATAATGAAAAACTGTTTTTT. The encoded protein is CATATGGSNNEKLFF.

The chain is built from TRBV5-1 and TRBJ2-2; D is unclear. V shed 8 bases and J shed 2 bases, with 1 base lying between them. In germline, CDR1 is SGHRS, CDR2 YFSETQ. The CDR3 runs 10 residues. The CDR3 coding sequence is TGCGCCAGTAACACCGGGGAGCTGTTTTTT. Its protein is CASNTGELFF.

This sequence joins TRBV10-3 and TRBJ2-3; D may be TRBD2 (5 bases). V was trimmed by 4 bases and J by 0 bases, leaving 14 bases between them. Germline V gene sequence: CDR1 ENHRY, CDR2 SYGVKD. CDR3 size: 16 residues. CDR3 bases: TGTGCCATCAGTGGAAGGACGGGGAGAAGCACAGATACGCAGTATTTT. Protein product: CAISGRTGRSTDTQYF.

The chain carries TRBV30 and TRBJ1-1, with D perhaps TRBD1 (5 bases). The CDR3 has 16 residues. Germline assignment: CDR1 GTSNPN and CDR2 SVGIG (reference sequence). Deletions cut 2 bases from V and 4 bases from J, with 20 bases between. CDR3: CAWSLTFGGLATEAFF. The CDR3 DNA reads as TGTGCCTGGAGTTTAACCTTCGGGGGGTTGGCCACTGAAGCTTTCTTT. Looking up the rest from reference TRBV30 and TRBJ1-1 gives the full variable domain: SQTIHQWPATLVQPVGSPLSLECTVEGTSNPNLYWYRQAAGRGLQLLFYSVGIGQISSEVPQNLSASRPQDRQFILSSKKLLLSDSGFYLCAWSLTFGGLATEAFFGQGTRLTVV.